Listed here is a single T cell receptor beta chain. These data originate in a study of blood T cell repertoires in COVID-19. Across the whole study: Both acute and convalescent COVID-19 samples were obtained from the United States, Italy and Spain. Sources were T cells, B-cell-depleted T cells, or PBMCs; the material itself was cDNA or gDNA.

Source study methods: Estimation of nucleated cell counts relied on the amplification of reference gene primers. Sequencing used immunoSEQ multiplex PCR; TCRdb keeps in-frame clones, though not all of them. The DNA gave D and trimming, while V, J and clone size come from that table. The sample carries roughly 250,000 clones, about 80% recorded once. This CDR3 has 16 amino acids. CDR1 is SNHLY and CDR2 is FYNNEI in the germline V gene. The ends were cut back, 7 bases at V and 0 bases at J, with 13 bases in the middle. This TCR was sampled from a woman older than 75 with acute or convalescent COVID-19. The chain carries TRBV2 and TRBJ2-6; tentatively, D is TRBD1 (5 bases). Sequenced material: peripheral blood. CDR3 loop: CASMQTVSSGANVLTF. DNA of the CDR3: TGTGCCAGCATGCAGACAGTCAGCTCTGGGGCCAACGTCCTGACTTTC.